This T cell receptor (beta chain) was found in a study of regulatory T cells in long-lasting Graves disease (dated by TCRdb to the early 2020s). For context, the study as a whole: Patients with newly diagnosed Graves' disease had been on antithyroid drugs for under 3 months. Peripheral blood TCR sequencing and RNA sequencing compared persistent Graves' disease patients with newly diagnosed Graves' disease patients. The study was registered as a clinical trial and conducted in China. A total of around 35 samples underwent TCR sequencing: approximately 13 from persistent and around 20 from newly diagnosed Graves' disease patients. Study-level results and caveats: Patients with persistent disease shared more public clonotypes (about 2,900) than newly diagnosed patients did (around 1,000). The authors noted that the small sample size was a limitation that may lower accuracy. Preferential use of TRBV28, TRBJ1-2 and TRBJ2-5 was observed in persistent disease, whereas TRBV20-1 and TRBJ2-1 were favored in newly diagnosed disease. Lower TCR Shannon entropy and fewer highly expanded clones were observed in persistent Graves' disease patients than in newly diagnosed patients, which suggested clonal expansion. The study examined only peripheral blood because the primary lesion, thyroid tissue, could not be accessed. Sequencing and analysis were limited to the TCR beta chain.

About this clonotype: This clone's antigen is unknown. A much larger clone differs by one base, so this may be a read error.

This specimen's time point label, interpreted: newly diagnosed GD, antithyroid drugs for less than 3 months. For both TCR sequencing and RNA sequencing, RNA was extracted from PBMCs in TRIzol. The diagnosis of Graves' disease was made according to American Thyroid Association guidelines. The patients came from an endocrinology department in Xi'an, China. Each patient gave 8.5 to 9.5 milliliters of peripheral blood, collected in an EDTA anticoagulant tube. PBMCs were isolated by Ficoll Paque Plus density gradient separation without further T cell sorting. An Agilent 2100 Bioanalyzer and agarose gel were used to check RNA quality, while a NanoDrop 2000 measured RNA concentration. Unmatched junction bases come to 9, with V trimmed by 4 bases and J by 6 bases. The CDR3 starts with the cysteine, ends with the phenylalanine, and has 14 residues. Only the CDR3 DNA stays, 42 bases, in frame from base 1. Sequences SGHTA (CDR1) and FQGNSA (CDR2) are obtained from the germline V gene.

The method was multiplex PCR. The sequencer listed for this sample is Illumina HiSeq 4000. iRepertoire HTBI primers and Arm-PCR amplification of CDR3 regions were used to construct TCR beta libraries. Before sequencing, the PCR products underwent gel purification. On the authors' methods: A total of fewer than 65 TRBV and approximately 13 TRBJ segments were identified across samples and were used for gene usage analysis of CDR3 amino acid clonotypes. COPE and FqMerger were used to merge the filtered high-quality paired reads into contigs. BLAST was used to align contigs to the IMGT TRBV, TRBD and TRBJ reference genes, and CDR3 was defined following IMGT. Clonotypes above 0.1% frequency were classified as highly expanded clones. Repertoire diversity was measured by Shannon entropy, and V-J evenness by the Gini coefficient. Public clonotypes were defined as clonotypes shared by more than one individual. In TCRdb, the public reads were trimmed at Q25 with fastp and aligned with MiXCR, with productive beta chains retained. Rows merge per CDR3 protein into single entries with the most common DNA and genes. The V and J calls reflect TCRdb's pipeline rather than the authors' work. The sample data list around 400,000 distinct CDR3 sequences, and roughly 16% of these were observed just once. The ten largest clones represent about 20% of the sample.

In this chain, TRBV7-2 is recombined with TRBJ2-7; 7 bases in the middle match TRBD2. This TCR was sampled from a female donor with Graves disease. The specimen was peripheral blood mononuclear cells (PBMCs), collected at new diagnosis, from a patient treated with antithyroid drugs. The base sequence is TGTGCCAGCAGCTCACCCGGGAGGAGGGGCGAGCAGTACTTC. Its protein is CASSSPGRRGEQYF.